This is a list of T cell receptor beta chains from one sample in a study of identical twins. MiXCR, applied by TCRdb to the 5' RACE reads, yields one record per CDR3 protein. Among 700,000 or so distinct CDR3 sequences, around 20% were seen once, and the ten largest hold roughly 4%. These data were likewise used in another study, on T cells expressing NK-cell markers.

The sequenced sample was PBMCs. The receptors derive from a woman between 18 and 29 years old in good health. Each CDR3 is given without its conserved first and last residue. The order of the fields is CDR3 protein, V gene, clone size, J gene, CDR3 length. Size tells how often a clone was seen (once, few, many) or the class of an expanded clone, and some rows leave it out.

CDR3 protein: SARDGQPFNSPLH
V gene: TRBV20-1
clone size: many
J gene: TRBJ1-6
CDR3 length: 13

CDR3 protein: ASSVWSAGVSTDTQY
V gene: TRBV5-5
clone size: NA
J gene: TRBJ2-3
CDR3 length: 15

CDR3 protein: ASSVLDRGLDIQY
V gene: TRBV9
clone size: NA
J gene: TRBJ2-4
CDR3 length: 13

CDR3 protein: SVGGLPTNTDTQC
V gene: TRBV29-1
clone size: NA
J gene: TRBJ2-3
CDR3 length: 13

CDR3 protein: ASSLDTAEETQY
V gene: TRBV5-1
clone size: few
J gene: TRBJ2-5
CDR3 length: 12

CDR3 protein: ASSPQGSGLNEQF
V gene: TRBV18
clone size: few
J gene: TRBJ2-1
CDR3 length: 13

CDR3 protein: ASRNTYSGANVLT
V gene: TRBV12-3/TRBV12-4
clone size: NA
J gene: TRBJ2-6
CDR3 length: 13

CDR3 protein: ASSPDRSYEQY
V gene: TRBV5-1
clone size: many
J gene: TRBJ2-7
CDR3 length: 11

CDR3 protein: ASSTSTAHEQY
V gene: TRBV7-9
clone size: NA
J gene: TRBJ2-7
CDR3 length: 11

CDR3 protein: SATFLWRGGSYNEQF
V gene: TRBV20-1
clone size: NA
J gene: TRBJ2-1
CDR3 length: 15

CDR3 protein: ATQRGGGYT
V gene: TRBV3-1
clone size: NA
J gene: TRBJ1-2
CDR3 length: 9

CDR3 protein: ASTKGGLASDTQY
V gene: TRBV9
clone size: few
J gene: TRBJ2-3
CDR3 length: 13

CDR3 protein: SARDARGGQETQY
V gene: TRBV20-1
clone size: few
J gene: TRBJ2-5
CDR3 length: 13

CDR3 protein: ASSPRDKTYEQY
V gene: TRBV3-1
clone size: NA
J gene: TRBJ2-7
CDR3 length: 12

CDR3 protein: ASSPGQRLKLKAGELF
V gene: TRBV7-8
clone size: few
J gene: TRBJ2-2
CDR3 length: 16

CDR3 protein: ASSLQSFANTGELF
V gene: TRBV7-2
clone size: NA
J gene: TRBJ2-2
CDR3 length: 14

CDR3 protein: ASSPGTGMNEKLF
V gene: TRBV6-1
clone size: many
J gene: TRBJ1-4
CDR3 length: 13

CDR3 protein: ASSQGLAGGGELF
V gene: TRBV7-2
clone size: few
J gene: TRBJ2-2
CDR3 length: 13

CDR3 protein: ASSYGQGVTGELF
V gene: TRBV5-1
clone size: few
J gene: TRBJ2-2
CDR3 length: 13

CDR3 protein: ASSLGVLDYEQY
V gene: TRBV5-1
clone size: NA
J gene: TRBJ2-7
CDR3 length: 12

CDR3 protein: ASSPIAGAWETQY
V gene: TRBV12-3/TRBV12-4
clone size: NA
J gene: TRBJ2-5
CDR3 length: 13

CDR3 protein: ASSLGGWGVTEAF
V gene: TRBV7-2
clone size: few
J gene: TRBJ1-1
CDR3 length: 13

CDR3 protein: ASSRGLETYEQY
V gene: TRBV5-1
clone size: NA
J gene: TRBJ2-7
CDR3 length: 12

CDR3 protein: ASSPAQGGSYEQY
V gene: TRBV4-3
clone size: few
J gene: TRBJ2-7
CDR3 length: 13

CDR3 protein: ASSHEGTAGYT
V gene: TRBV5-5
clone size: NA
J gene: TRBJ1-2
CDR3 length: 11

CDR3 protein: ASSPGWKPIAAYEQY
V gene: TRBV18
clone size: once
J gene: TRBJ2-7
CDR3 length: 15

CDR3 protein: ASSLKPGLVRF
V gene: TRBV7-3
clone size: NA
J gene: TRBJ2-1
CDR3 length: 11

CDR3 protein: ASSIRSSSYNEQF
V gene: TRBV5-1
clone size: NA
J gene: TRBJ2-1
CDR3 length: 13

CDR3 protein: SAVVGSGTGELF
V gene: TRBV20-1
clone size: few
J gene: TRBJ2-2
CDR3 length: 12

CDR3 protein: ASSFQVTGELF
V gene: TRBV5-6
clone size: NA
J gene: TRBJ2-2
CDR3 length: 11

CDR3 protein: ASSLRLAGESETQY
V gene: TRBV11-2
clone size: few
J gene: TRBJ2-5
CDR3 length: 14

CDR3 protein: ASSLGSRGLYNEQF
V gene: TRBV12-3/TRBV12-4
clone size: NA
J gene: TRBJ2-1
CDR3 length: 14

CDR3 protein: SARGGETGWGYT
V gene: TRBV20-1
clone size: NA
J gene: TRBJ1-2
CDR3 length: 12

CDR3 protein: AISEGAVGETQY
V gene: TRBV10-3
clone size: few
J gene: TRBJ2-5
CDR3 length: 12

CDR3 protein: ASSSATSSQETQY
V gene: TRBV5-1
clone size: NA
J gene: TRBJ2-5
CDR3 length: 13

CDR3 protein: ASSTRGLVRSNEQF
V gene: TRBV13
clone size: NA
J gene: TRBJ2-1
CDR3 length: 14

CDR3 protein: SAPSGSRNEQF
V gene: TRBV20-1
clone size: NA
J gene: TRBJ2-1
CDR3 length: 11

CDR3 protein: SALAPMSETQY
V gene: TRBV20-1
clone size: NA
J gene: TRBJ2-5
CDR3 length: 11

CDR3 protein: SAEGTSEKNIQY
V gene: TRBV20-1
clone size: few
J gene: TRBJ2-4
CDR3 length: 12

CDR3 protein: SARDGGSFQETQY
V gene: TRBV20-1
clone size: NA
J gene: TRBJ2-5
CDR3 length: 13

CDR3 protein: AISPTSGFYNEQF
V gene: TRBV10-3
clone size: few
J gene: TRBJ2-1
CDR3 length: 13

CDR3 protein: ASSWGVGGAILQF
V gene: TRBV5-1
clone size: NA
J gene: TRBJ2-1
CDR3 length: 13

CDR3 protein: ASSEAYRTVSPLH
V gene: TRBV25-1
clone size: NA
J gene: TRBJ1-6
CDR3 length: 13

CDR3 protein: SASRSAGSYEQY
V gene: TRBV20-1
clone size: few
J gene: TRBJ2-7
CDR3 length: 12

CDR3 protein: ASSQEGARGGSTYTQY
V gene: TRBV4-2
clone size: once
J gene: TRBJ2-3
CDR3 length: 16

CDR3 protein: ASCSLGAGLSPLH
V gene: TRBV27
clone size: once
J gene: TRBJ1-6
CDR3 length: 13